This entry lists 20 T cell receptor beta chains sequenced from one sample in a study of blood T cells in healthy people across ages. For the second PCR, which ran for about 7 to 11 cycles, a sample-barcoded 5' primer and a J-beta primer mix were used. MiXCR, applied by TCRdb to the 5' RACE reads, yields one record per CDR3 protein. The data contain about 1.6 million distinct CDR3 sequences, 30% to 40% of them singletons. Material: blood. The receptor source for this set is a woman in her 30s in good health.

This CDR3 is CASSRTDYLRSYEQYF. The CDR3 region has the DNA TGTGCCAGCAGTAGAACTGACTATCTACGCTCCTACGAGCAGTACTTC. The chain employs TRBV6-5 and TRBJ2-4; tentatively, D is TRBD2 (5 bases). The J call is uncertain, as TRBJ2-7 better fits the DNA end. The CDR3 covers 16 residues. CDR1 and CDR2 from the germline V gene are MNHEY and SVGAGI.

Points on this clonotype: A much larger clone lies a single base off, so this may be a read error. This sequence joins TRBV29-1 and TRBJ2-5; TRBD2 aligns across 10 bases. In germline, CDR1 is SQVTM, CDR2 ANQGSEA. The CDR3 covers 15 residues. The CDR3 is CSVEAGITSGETQHF. The CDR3 DNA is TGCAGCGTTGAAGCCGGGATAACTAGCGGGGAGACCCAGCACTTC.

This clonotype was found a few times. V and J are TRBV20-1 and TRBJ1-1; D not certain. CDR1 is DFQATT, CDR2 SNEGSKA, per germline (reference sequence). The V end lost 0 bases, the J end lost 0 bases, and 11 bases lay between the germline ends. This CDR3 is built from 15 residues. CDR3 sequence (DNA): TGCAGTGCTAGAGATCGTTTCAAGATGAACACTGAAGCTTTCTTT. Protein: CSARDRFKMNTEAFF.

V usage is TRBV5-1 and J usage is TRBJ2-3; D not resolved. The V end was cut by 4 bases, the J end by 6 bases, with 21 bases between. The CDR3 sequence is 16 residues long. CDR1 is SGHRS, CDR2 YFSETQ, per germline. In DNA, the CDR3 is TGCGCCAGCAGCGCCATCAACTCCCTCATGGGGGATACGCAGTATTTT. Amino acids: CASSAINSLMGDTQYF.

V and J are TRBV6-5 and TRBJ1-6; D not resolved. With 4 bases removed from V and 3 bases from J, the gap between germline ends came to 4 bases. Per the germline V gene, CDR1 is MNHEY and CDR2 is SVGAGI. This CDR3 is 13 amino acids long. The CDR3 is CASSSYYNSPLHF. Written as DNA, the CDR3 is TGTGCCAGCAGTTCTTACTATAATTCACCCCTCCACTTT.

CDR3 DNA sequence: TGTGCCATCAGCGCGACTAGCGCCCAGTACAATGAGCAGTTCTTC. It is translated as CAISATSAQYNEQFF. The V gene is TRBV10-3, the J gene TRBJ2-1; 8 bases are shared with TRBD2. There are 15 residues in the CDR3. In germline, CDR1 is ENHRY, CDR2 SYGVKD. J gave up 4 bases and V 6 bases, and 8 bases lay outside the gene matches.

This clonotype was recorded only once. V gene TRBV7-2 combines with J gene TRBJ2-7; D remains unclear. Germline loops: CDR1 SGHTA, CDR2 FQGNSA. The CDR3 length is 13 residues. Trimming took 5 bases from V and 6 from J, leaving 14 bases between them. The CDR3 nucleotides read TGTGCCAGCAGCGACATTACGGACGGCGAGCAGTACTTC. This sequence encodes CASSDITDGEQYF.

In its sample, this clonotype was seen once. This chain uses TRBV20-1 with TRBJ2-1; 7 bases agree with TRBD1. The germline V gene has CDR1 DFQATT and CDR2 SNEGSKA (reference sequence). Losses at the gene ends were 3 bases for V and 10 bases for J; bases not matched to a gene: 12. The CDR3 covers 14 residues. CDR3 DNA: TGCAGTGCTAGTTCCAGGGGGAGACGAGAGGAGCAGTTCTTC. It is translated as CSASSRGRREEQFF.

The chain couples TRBV20-1 to TRBJ2-1, with 13 bases lining up with TRBD2. The CDR3 totals 15 residues. V shed 5 bases and J 3 bases; nucleotides not matched to a gene: 4. Germline-derived CDR1 and CDR2 are DFQATT and SNEGSKA (reference sequence). The CDR3 coding sequence is TGCAGTGCTGGCGGACTAGCGGGAGACTACAATGAGCAGTTCTTC. As protein: CSAGGLAGDYNEQFF.

J is TRBJ1-5 and V is TRBV2; 7 bases are a match to TRBD1. The germline CDR1 and CDR2 sequences are SNHLY and FYNNEI. J lost 2 bases, V lost 8 bases, and 6 bases had no gene match. The CDR3 has 14 amino acids. DNA of the CDR3: TGTGCCAGCGCCTCGCAGGGGGGCAATCAGCCCCAGCATTTT. The encoded protein is CASASQGGNQPQHF.

This sequence joins TRBV20-1 and TRBJ1-4; TRBD1 matches at 8 bases. Germline CDR1 DFQATT, CDR2 SNEGSKA (reference sequence). The CDR3 spans 12 residues. CDR3 sequence (DNA): TGCAGCCCAGGGGGCCTGACGGAAAAACTGTTTTTT. This translates into CSPGGLTEKLFF.

V gene TRBV20-1 combines with J gene TRBJ2-1; 13 nucleotides line up with TRBD2. The CDR3 has 15 residues. V lost 5 bases to trimming and J lost 7 bases; unmatched junction nucleotides: 8. From germline, CDR1 is DFQATT and CDR2 SNEGSKA (reference sequence). This chain's CDR3 is CSALRTSGGANEQFF. Here the CDR3 DNA reads TGCAGTGCTCTTCGAACTAGCGGGGGGGCGAATGAGCAGTTCTTC.

V gene TRBV7-3 combines with J gene TRBJ2-3, with D uncertain. V lost 7 bases to trimming and J lost 6 bases, with 14 bases between them. The CDR3 covers 13 residues. CDR1 and CDR2 from the germline V gene are SGHTA and FQGTGA. Here the CDR3 DNA reads TGTGCCAGCACCTTGGGATCTCCGGATACGCAGTATTTT. It encodes CASTLGSPDTQYF.

This clonotype was observed a handful of times. The chain combines TRBV20-1 with TRBJ2-1; weak D call: TRBD2 (6 bases). Trimming cost V 6 bases and J 5 bases, with 26 bases left between them. This CDR3 has 17 amino acids. Germline values: CDR1 DFQATT, CDR2 SNEGSKA (reference sequence). DNA for the CDR3: TGCAGTGCCTATAGGGAGGAGGCGGGGATAACCCACAATGAGCAGTTCTTC. Its protein product is CSAYREEAGITHNEQFF.

This clonotype occurred many times. The genes are TRBV7-2 and TRBJ2-3, with D perhaps matching TRBD2 (5 bases). CDR3 length: 16 amino acids. Trimming removed 3 bases at V and 0 bases at J, with 13 bases between. Germline CDR1 and CDR2: SGHTA and FQGNSA. The CDR3 coding sequence is TGTGCCAGCAGCTTTTTAACGGGATCTAGCACAGATACGCAGTATTTT. As protein: CASSFLTGSSTDTQYF.

This chain links TRBV30 with TRBJ2-1; 7 bases map to TRBD2. This CDR3 is built from 15 residues. Germline loops: CDR1 GTSNPN, CDR2 SVGIG (reference sequence). Trimming removed 1 base from V and 4 bases from J; junction bases left unmatched: 7. CDR3 protein: CAWSEWLAAYNEQFF. CDR3 DNA sequence: TGTGCCTGGAGTGAATGGCTAGCGGCTTACAATGAGCAGTTCTTC.

The CDR3 DNA reads TGTGCCAGCAGCCTTCTAGCGGGAGGATCGGATGAGCAGTTCTTC. Its translation: CASSLLAGGSDEQFF. The chain uses TRBV14 and TRBJ2-1; TRBD2 matches at 11 bases. Losses at the gene ends were 4 bases for V and 8 bases for J; bases not matched to a gene: 7. The CDR3 is made up of 15 amino acids. The V gene's germline CDR1 is SGHDN and CDR2 FVKESK.

A few counts support this clonotype. V gene TRBV7-3 combines with J gene TRBJ1-1, with 9 bases identical to TRBD1. Germline V gene data show CDR1 as SGHTA and CDR2 as FQGTGA. The CDR3 length is 15 residues. Trimming cost V 5 bases and J 7 bases; bases outside gene matches: 11. CDR3 residues: CASSLRTGANGEAFF. The DNA of the CDR3 is TGTGCCAGCAGCCTCCGGACAGGGGCTAATGGTGAAGCTTTCTTT. The full variable domain, its missing parts supplied by reference TRBV7-3 and TRBJ1-1, is GAGVSQTPSNKVTEKGKYVELRCDPISGHTALYWYRQSLGQGPEFLIYFQGTGAADDSGLPNDRFFAVRPEGSVSTLKIQRTERGDSAVYLCASSLRTGANGEAFFGQGTRLTVV.

This clonotype has only a few counts. The J gene is TRBJ2-1, the V gene TRBV20-1; TRBD2 matches 8 bases. Trimming cost V 5 bases and J 7 bases; bases outside gene matches: 10. This CDR3 has 14 residues. CDR1 is DFQATT, CDR2 SNEGSKA, per germline (reference sequence). CDR3 in amino acids: CSALKAGVLNEQFF. The CDR3 nucleotides are TGCAGTGCTCTGAAAGCGGGAGTCTTGAATGAGCAGTTCTTC.

The rearrangement links TRBV7-9 to TRBJ1-4; TRBD1 might be the D (6 bases). CDR1 is SEHNR, CDR2 FQNEAQ, per germline (reference sequence). CDR3 size: 17 residues. V was clipped by 0 bases and J by 4 bases, with 15 bases between them. The CDR3 region has the DNA TGTGCCAGCAGCTTAGCGCTATTAGAGGGGGATAATGAAAAACTGTTTTTT. Amino acid sequence: CASSLALLEGDNEKLFF.